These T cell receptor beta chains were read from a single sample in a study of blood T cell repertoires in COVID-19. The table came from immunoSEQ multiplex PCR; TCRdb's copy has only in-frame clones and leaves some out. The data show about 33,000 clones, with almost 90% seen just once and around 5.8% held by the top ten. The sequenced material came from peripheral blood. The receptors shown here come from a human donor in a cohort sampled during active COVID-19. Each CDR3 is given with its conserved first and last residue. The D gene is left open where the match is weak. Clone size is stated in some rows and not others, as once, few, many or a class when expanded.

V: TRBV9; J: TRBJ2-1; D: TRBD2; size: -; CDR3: CASSGWTSEYYNEQFF; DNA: TGTGCCAGCAGCGGTTGGACTAGCGAATATTACAATGAGCAGTTCTTC
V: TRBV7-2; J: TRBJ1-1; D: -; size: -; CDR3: CASSLIGQGVAQAFF; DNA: TGTGCCAGCAGCTTAATTGGGCAGGGTGTGGCACAAGCTTTCTTT
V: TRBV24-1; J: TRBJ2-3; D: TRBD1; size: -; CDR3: CATSDLGQDPNTDTQYF; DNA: TGTGCCACCAGTGATTTGGGACAGGATCCCAACACAGATACGCAGTATTTT
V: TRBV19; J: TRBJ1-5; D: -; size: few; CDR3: CASTPVGTRPNQPQHF; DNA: TGTGCCAGTACCCCGGTGGGCACCCGCCCCAATCAGCCCCAGCATTTT
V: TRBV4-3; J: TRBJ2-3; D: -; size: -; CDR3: CASSPQEGGTVTDTQYF; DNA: TGCGCCAGCAGCCCACAAGAGGGGGGGACGGTCACAGATACGCAGTATTTT
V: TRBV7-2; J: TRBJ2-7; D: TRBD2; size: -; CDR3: CASSLASGHYEQYF; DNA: TGTGCCAGCAGCTTAGCTAGCGGGCACTACGAGCAGTACTTC
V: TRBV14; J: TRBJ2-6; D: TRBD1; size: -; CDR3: CASSHGQGLTSGANVLTF; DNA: TGTGCCAGCAGCCACGGACAGGGGCTAACTTCTGGGGCCAACGTCCTGACTTTC
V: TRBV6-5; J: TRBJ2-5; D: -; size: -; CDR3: CASSYLGYQETQYF; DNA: TGTGCCAGCAGTTATCTGGGCTATCAAGAGACCCAGTACTTC
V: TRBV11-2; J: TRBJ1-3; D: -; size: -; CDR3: CASSLGSSRNTIYF; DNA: TGTGCCAGCAGCTTGGGGAGTTCGCGTAACACCATATATTTT
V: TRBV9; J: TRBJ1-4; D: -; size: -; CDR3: CASSVGSPESRLFF; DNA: TGTGCCAGCAGCGTTGGGTCGCCGGAATCGAGGCTGTTTTTT
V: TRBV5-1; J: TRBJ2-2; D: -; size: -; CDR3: CASSLDRNTGELFF; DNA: TGCGCCAGCAGCCTGGACAGGAACACCGGGGAGCTGTTTTTT
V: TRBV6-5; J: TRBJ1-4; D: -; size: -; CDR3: CASGGGERVF; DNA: TGTGCCAGCGGGGGTGGCGAGCGGGTTTTT
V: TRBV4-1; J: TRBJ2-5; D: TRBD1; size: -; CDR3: CASSPQERTGRYQETQYF; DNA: TGCGCCAGCAGCCCTCAAGAACGGACAGGGAGGTACCAAGAGACCCAGTACTTC
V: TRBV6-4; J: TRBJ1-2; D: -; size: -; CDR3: CASSRTGNYGYTF; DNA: TGTGCCAGCAGTCGAACGGGGAACTATGGCTACACCTTC
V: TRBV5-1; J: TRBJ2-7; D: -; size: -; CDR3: CASSPVTPYEQYF; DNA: TGCGCCAGCAGCCCAGTAACCCCCTACGAGCAGTACTTC
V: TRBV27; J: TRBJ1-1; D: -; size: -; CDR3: CASSSRDFYSSRGRFVTEAFF; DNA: TGTGCCAGCAGTTCTCGAGATTTTTATTCATCTCGGGGAAGGTTCGTCACTGAAGCTTTCTTT